Given below is one TCR beta chain in context. Its antigen is as yet unknown. Repertoires were generated with immunoSEQ multiplex PCR, while TCRdb's copy carries only in-frame clones and drops some. Found here are approximately 1.9 million clones, approximately 92% of them singletons; the top ten hold 1.5% to 2%. The data belong to a study of shared clonotypes between healthy human individuals. CDR1 and CDR2 (germline): MDHEN, SYDVKM. The CDR3 has 14 residues. The ends were cut back, 7 bases at V and 0 bases at J, with 9 bases in the middle. General study points: Clonotypes which were not shared had lower generation probabilities than clonotypes that all four donors shared. It was observed that roughly 4.8% of naive CD4 clonotypes were shared across several donors.

Naive CD8 cells comprised CD45RO-negative, CCR7-positively selected cells, excluding terminally differentiated effector memory CD45RA+ cells. The rearrangement links TRBV28 to TRBJ2-2; D is undetermined. The receptor comes from a man between 18 and 35 years old in good health. Some clones in this sample may be carry-over from other donors' samples. Sample: naive CD8+ T cells from PBMCs. The CDR3 protein is CASMGTANTGELFF. For the CDR3, the DNA is TGTGCCAGCATGGGAACCGCGAACACCGGGGAGCTGTTTTTT.